The 8 T cell receptor beta chains below all came from one sample that was sequenced in a study of blood T cell repertoires in COVID-19. Sequencing used immunoSEQ multiplex PCR; TCRdb keeps in-frame clones, though not all of them. This table has about 180,000 clones, around 86% appearing once. The sample taken for sequencing was peripheral blood. The receptors were gathered from a woman in her twenties or thirties with active or convalescent COVID-19.

A single count supports this clone. The J gene is TRBJ2-2, the V gene TRBV11-2; D may be TRBD1 (5 bases). Germline CDR1 reads SGHAT; CDR2 reads FQNNGV. This CDR3 is built from 16 residues. The V end was cut by 5 bases, the J end by 2 bases, with 15 bases between. CDR3 DNA sequence: TGTGCCAGCAGCAGTAGGGGTGCTATAAACACCGGGGAGCTGTTTTTT. Protein product: CASSSRGAINTGELFF.

V gene TRBV9 combines with J gene TRBJ2-4, with D perhaps TRBD1 (8 bases). This CDR3 has 15 amino acids. Germline assignment: CDR1 SGDLS and CDR2 YYNGEE. V was trimmed by 0 bases and J by 8 bases, leaving 15 bases between them. The CDR3 is CASSVDQGAGDIQYF. The CDR3 DNA sequence: TGTGCCAGCAGCGTAGACCAGGGGGCGGGGGACATTCAGTACTTC.

Only one count was recorded for this clone. In DNA, the CDR3 is TGTGCCAGTAAGGGGTTAGACAGTAGCAATCAGCCCCAGCATTTT. Translating it yields CASKGLDSSNQPQHF. This chain links TRBV19 with TRBJ1-5; D might be TRBD1 (5 bases). The CDR3 spans 15 residues. Trimming left V 7 bases short and J 0 bases short, with 13 bases between. Germline V lookup: CDR1 LNHDA, CDR2 SQIVND (reference sequence).

The rearrangement joins TRBV13 to TRBJ1-4; D uncertain. The V gene lost 5 bases and the J gene lost 8 bases, with 9 bases spanning the gap. The germline gives CDR1 PRHDT, CDR2 FYEKMQ (reference sequence). This CDR3 has 12 amino acids. The CDR3 spells CASSREGEKLFF. CDR3 DNA sequence: TGTGCCAGCAGCCGGGAGGGAGAAAAACTGTTTTTT.

The chain combines TRBV5-1 with TRBJ1-2, with TRBD1 matching over 7 bases. V shed 1 base and J 8 bases; nucleotides not matched to a gene: 5. Germline lookup yields CDR1 SGHRS and CDR2 YFSETQ. The CDR3 has 13 amino acids. The CDR3 is CASSLITGDGYTF. The CDR3 nucleotides are TGCGCCAGCAGCTTGATTACAGGGGACGGCTACACCTTC.

This clone was counted between two and nine times. V gene TRBV19 combines with J gene TRBJ2-2; tentatively, D is TRBD2 (6 bases). V shed 4 bases and J shed 2 bases, with 14 bases lying between them. The CDR3 length is 16 residues. The germline V gene encodes CDR1 LNHDA and CDR2 SQIVND (reference sequence). CDR3 nucleotides: TGTGCCAGTAGTAAACCTACGGGAGCAAACACCGGGGAGCTGTTTTTT. Amino acid sequence: CASSKPTGANTGELFF.

V is TRBV19 and J is TRBJ1-1; D might be TRBD1 (6 bases). V was shortened by 7 bases and J by 0 bases, with 18 bases between the two germline ends. The CDR3 totals 16 residues. The germline V gene has CDR1 LNHDA and CDR2 SQIVND (reference sequence). Written as DNA, the CDR3 is TGTGCCAGTAAGGGCAGGGGTTGGCGCATGAACACTGAAGCTTTCTTT. It translates to CASKGRGWRMNTEAFF.

This chain links TRBV5-1 with TRBJ2-5; 10 bases map to TRBD2. The V gene end was trimmed by 1 base and the J gene end by 5 bases; junction bases not matched to a gene: 8. Germline values: CDR1 SGHRS, CDR2 YFSETQ. The CDR3 loop spans 16 amino acids. CDR3 sequence: CASSLSGGALGETQYF. CDR3 DNA: TGCGCCAGCAGCTTGAGCGGGGGGGCCCTAGGGGAGACCCAGTACTTC.